The present entry profiles one T cell receptor (beta chain) with its context. This table comes from immunoSEQ multiplex PCR, and its TCRdb copy is limited to in-frame clones, with some not included. The table lists around 340,000 clones, around 89% of them singletons. The sample originates from a study of Ad26.COV2.S vaccination and SARS-CoV-2 variants. The treatment denotes: around 19 received Ad26.COV2.S at low or high dose, single or two shots; 5 received placebo; per-sample allocation not given. The samples date from day 63 after the first vaccine or placebo injection. Per the germline V gene, CDR1 is SEHNR and CDR2 is FQNEAQ (reference sequence). This CDR3 spans 16 amino acids. The V segment lost 3 bases and the J segment 7 bases; nucleotides outside the gene matches: 15.

The chain links TRBV7-9 to TRBJ2-7; 7 nucleotides agree with TRBD1. The material sequenced was peripheral blood, taken in a trial of Ad26.COV2.S vaccine versus placebo. This receptor was obtained from a person between 18 and 65 years old who received the Ad26.COV2.S COVID-19 vaccine or a placebo. The CDR3 bases are TGTGCCAGCAGCTTTTATTCGGGACAGCGGTCGGGGGAGCAGTACTTC. Protein product: CASSFYSGQRSGEQYF. The entire variable domain, with the rest obtained from reference TRBV7-9 and TRBJ2-7, is as follows: DTGVSQNPRHKITKRGQNVTFRCDPISEHNRLYWYRQTLGQGPEFLTYFQNEAQLEKSRLLSDRFSAERPKGSFSTLEIQRTEQGDSAMYLCASSFYSGQRSGEQYFGPGTRLTVT.